This T cell receptor beta chain originates from a study of vaccination effects on CD4 cells after COVID-19 (dated by TCRdb to 2022 to 2024). Concerning the study at large: Post-vaccine samples across the study were collected a median of 72 days after the second dose, with a range of 14 to 241. The study compared SARS-CoV-2 spike-specific CD4+ TCR repertoires before and after mRNA vaccination in COVID-19 convalescent patients and infection-naive vaccine recipients. The full study included 9 to 10 COVID-19 convalescent patients and several SARS-CoV-2-naive healthy vaccine recipients. In the study, cultures from other donors were sequenced using the Oncomine TCR Beta short-read assay on an Illumina iSeq 100.

The research as a whole found: Marked clonal contraction was observed in both infection-induced and vaccine-induced clones at late post-vaccination timepoints, consistent with waning T cell responses. Among healthy vaccine recipients, nearly all vaccine-induced clones were SARS-CoV-2 mono-reactive, and just 1 of 255 was cross-reactive with common cold coronaviruses. Only a small number of convalescent patients were included, and no early post-infection timepoints were available, which limited the study.

The library was prepared using the immunoSEQ multiplex PCR assay. TCR beta CDR3 sequencing was performed on DNA from the cultured, isolated CD4+ T cells. As for how the authors treated the data: The analysis removed non-productive TCR sequences, trimmed reads to the CDR3 region, and retained only CDR3s that were 7 or more amino acids long. The MANAFEST web app was used to pick out antigen-specific clonotypes by comparing their expansion in peptide wells with that in reference cultures. For clones to be considered positive, expansion at FDR<0.05 versus reference and all other wells, an odds ratio above 5, and a frequency above 0.1% in two replicate wells were required. A clonotype was called cross-reactive if it was significantly expanded both in SARS-CoV-2 spike wells and in at least one common cold coronavirus spike condition. CDR3 similarity was assessed by Levenshtein distance using the stringdist R package, and unrooted trees were constructed with ape in R 3.6.1. The table comes from immuneACCESS by way of TCRdb, which keeps in-frame sequences with V and J called. Part of the clones is missing from these tables; in studies checked, under half for an unresolved V gene and the rest for unknown reasons. V, J and clone size reflect that table, while D and trimming were determined from the DNA. The sample table contains 25,000 to 30,000 clones; only one count was recorded for 65% to 80% of them. The ten largest clones capture approximately 8.8% of the sample.

Concerning this clone itself: Its target antigen remains unknown. Base-call qualities are not available, and no considerably larger clone is one nucleotide away.

In the ViraFEST assay, PBMC were stimulated with viral peptide pools, and TCR sequencing was then used to find antigen-specific CD4+ T cell clonotypes based on their expansion. After approximately eleven days of culture, CD4+ T cells were isolated with the EasySep CD4+ T cell isolation kit. Participants received two doses of either the BNT162b2 or the mRNA-1273 mRNA SARS-CoV-2 vaccine. None of the healthy vaccine recipients had a prior SARS-CoV-2 infection, which was confirmed by nucleocapsid antibody tests that came back negative both before and after vaccination. Approximately 2 million PBMC per well were cultured in IMDM with around 5.3% human AB serum, roughly 10 IU/ml IL-2 and gentamicin, plus 10 ug/ml peptides. Half of the culture medium was replaced with fresh IL-2-containing medium on days 3 and 7. Unless noted otherwise, every peptide stimulation condition was cultured in triplicate wells. Using Ficoll-Paque Plus gradient centrifugation, PBMC were separated from whole blood and then either used fresh or cryopreserved at -140C. The overlapping peptide pools covered the spike proteins of SARS-CoV-2 as well as those of the common cold coronaviruses HCoV-NL63, HCoV-OC43 and HCoV-229E. The QIAamp micro DNA kit was used to extract genomic DNA from the cultured CD4+ T cells.

V loses 1 base, J loses 8 bases, and the germline ends lie 18 bases apart. The germline V gene sets CDR1 to SGHRS and CDR2 to YFSETQ. CDR3 length: 16 amino acids, cysteine to phenylalanine. Just CDR3 DNA is preserved here, 48 bases in frame from base 1. The origin of this receptor is a human donor who received a COVID-19 vaccine. Material: CD4+ T cells from PBMCs cultured with HCoV-NL63 spike peptides, obtained after COVID-19 vaccination. Read against the paper, the sample's cell subset or site label means: HCoV-NL63 spike overlapping peptide pool stimulation. Rearrangement joined TRBV5-1 to TRBJ1-4, and perhaps TRBD1 as D gene, on 5 matching bases. The CDR3 protein sequence reads: CASSLYGAGAGEKLFF. The DNA sequence is given as TGCGCCAGCAGCTTGTACGGGGCCGGCGCAGGCGAAAAACTGTTTTTT.